Presented here are 8 T cell receptor beta chains from one specimen sequenced in a study of beta chain features in type 1 diabetes. Points from the study as a whole: Researchers report that Type 1 diabetes patients had moderately but significantly shorter TCRB CDR3s across all four CD4+ subsets.

The sequenced template was cDNA made from the entire isolated RNA. Sequenced by immunoSEQ multiplex PCR; TCRdb stores in-frame clones only, minus some. Of a few hundred thousand clones listed, approximately 25% are singletons. No antigens are known for them. Sequenced sample: naive CD4+ T cells from blood. The receptors were sampled from a woman aged 25-40 years with type 1 diabetes.

This chain's CDR3 is CASSWGLAAVETQYF. CDR3 nucleotides: TGCGCCAGCAGCTGGGGCCTAGCGGCGGTGGAGACCCAGTACTTC. The chain employs TRBV5-1 and TRBJ2-5, with 7 bases that match TRBD2. In germline, CDR1 is SGHRS, CDR2 YFSETQ. The junction had 10 bases not matched to a gene; V was cut back by 3 bases and J by 5 bases. This CDR3 has 15 residues.

Only one count was recorded for this clone. The chain joins TRBV5-1 to TRBJ2-5; 14 bases match TRBD2. In germline, CDR1 is SGHRS, CDR2 YFSETQ. The junction had 12 bases not matched to a gene; V was cut back by 4 bases and J by 4 bases. This CDR3 has 18 residues. CDR3 loop: CASSVNPGLAGVVETQYF. Here the CDR3 DNA reads TGCGCCAGCAGCGTGAATCCGGGACTAGCGGGAGTAGTAGAGACCCAGTACTTC.

In its sample, this clone was seen a few times. This rearrangement joins TRBV27 to TRBJ1-1, with 9 bases aligning to TRBD1. V lost 6 bases and J lost 5; bases outside the gene matches: 4. This CDR3 is built from 13 residues. Germline V gene data show CDR1 as MNHEY and CDR2 as SMNVEV (reference sequence). The CDR3 reads CASRTTGGTEAFF. The CDR3 nucleotides read TGTGCCAGCAGAACGACAGGGGGAACTGAAGCTTTCTTT.

This clone was seen a handful of times. This chain connects TRBV5-6 to TRBJ2-1; weak D call: TRBD2 (5 bases). CDR3 length: 17 amino acids. The V end lost 1 base, the J end lost 0 bases, and 14 bases lay between the germline ends. CDR1 is SGHDT, CDR2 YYEEEE, per germline. The CDR3 here is CASSLRRTANSYNEQFF. In nucleotides, the CDR3 is TGTGCCAGCAGCTTGAGGAGGACCGCGAACTCCTACAATGAGCAGTTCTTC.

The chain is built from TRBV11-2 and TRBJ2-2; no clear D. Germline assignment: CDR1 SGHAT and CDR2 FQNNGV. With 0 bases removed from V and 13 bases from J, the gap between germline ends came to 9 bases. The CDR3 length is 12 residues. The CDR3 DNA follows: TGTGCCAGCAGCTTAGAGTACTCCTGGCTGTTTTTT. Amino acids: CASSLEYSWLFF.

V gene TRBV6-1 combines with J gene TRBJ2-2, with a tentative D call TRBD2 (6 bases). There are 14 residues in the CDR3. V was pared by 8 bases and J by 6 bases, with 16 bases between. The germline V gene encodes CDR1 MNHNS and CDR2 SASEGT. The DNA for the CDR3 is TGTGCCAGCGCGCAGGAGGGATTCTCCGGGGAGCTGTTTTTT. This encodes CASAQEGFSGELFF.

This clone was picked up a small number of times. This chain connects TRBV6-4 to TRBJ1-4; 9 nucleotides match TRBD1. CDR3 length: 15 residues. Looked up from germline, CDR1 is MRHNA and CDR2 is SNTAGT. The J segment lost 3 bases and the V segment lost 3 bases, leaving 2 bases of the junction unmatched. CDR3 nucleotide sequence: TGTGCCAGCAGTGAACAGGGGGCGCCTAATGAAAAACTGTTTTTT. Translated: CASSEQGAPNEKLFF.

The sample holds one count of this clone. The gene calls are TRBV5-1 and TRBJ2-5, with a tentative D call TRBD1 (5 bases). Germline values: CDR1 SGHRS, CDR2 YFSETQ. The V end lost 5 bases, the J end lost 2 bases, and 7 bases lay between the germline ends. The CDR3 consists of 12 residues. The CDR3 protein is CASRAGQETQYF. CDR3 DNA: TGCGCCAGCAGGGCAGGGCAAGAGACCCAGTACTTC. Variable domain in full (rest from reference TRBV5-1 and TRBJ2-5): KAGVTQTPRYLIKTRGQQVTLSCSPISGHRSVSWYQQTPGQGLQFLFEYFSETQRNKGNFPGRFSGRQFSNSRSEMNVSTLELGDSALYLCASRAGQETQYFGPGTRLLVL.